This T cell receptor beta chain was identified in a study of blood T cells in healthy people across ages. Total RNA was isolated from each sample in quantities of at least 5 micrograms. A second PCR, run for roughly 7 to 12 cycles, used a sample-barcoded 5' primer plus a J-beta primer mix. Unique molecular identifiers of 12 random nucleotides labeled each cDNA. MiXCR, run by TCRdb on the 5' RACE reads, gives a single entry per CDR3 protein. Found here are approximately 810,000 distinct CDR3 sequences, under 35% of them singletons; the top ten hold 17%. Germline V gene sequence: CDR1 SGDLS, CDR2 YYNGEE. The ends lost 4 bases at V and 0 bases at J; junction bases unmatched: 6. The CDR3 is made up of 16 amino acids. This clonotype occurred many times.

This receptor was identified in a woman over 75 in good health. The gene calls are TRBV9 and TRBJ2-3, with 9 bases lining up with TRBD2. Sequenced input: blood. DNA of the CDR3: TGTGCCAGCAGCCCAATTAGCGGGGGTAGCACAGATACGCAGTATTTT. This codes for CASSPISGGSTDTQYF.